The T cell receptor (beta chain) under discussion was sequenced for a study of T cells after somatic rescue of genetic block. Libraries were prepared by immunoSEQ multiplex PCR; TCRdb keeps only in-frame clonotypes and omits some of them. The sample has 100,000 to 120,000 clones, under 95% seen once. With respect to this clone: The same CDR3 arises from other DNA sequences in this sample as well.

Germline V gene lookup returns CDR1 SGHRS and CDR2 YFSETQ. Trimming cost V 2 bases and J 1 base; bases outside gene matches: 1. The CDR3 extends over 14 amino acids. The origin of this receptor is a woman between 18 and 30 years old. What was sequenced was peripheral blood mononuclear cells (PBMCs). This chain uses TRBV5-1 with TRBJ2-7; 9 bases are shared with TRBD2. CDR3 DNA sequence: TGCGCCAGCAGCTTAGCGGGGGGTTCCTACGAGCAGTACTTC. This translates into CASSLAGGSYEQYF.